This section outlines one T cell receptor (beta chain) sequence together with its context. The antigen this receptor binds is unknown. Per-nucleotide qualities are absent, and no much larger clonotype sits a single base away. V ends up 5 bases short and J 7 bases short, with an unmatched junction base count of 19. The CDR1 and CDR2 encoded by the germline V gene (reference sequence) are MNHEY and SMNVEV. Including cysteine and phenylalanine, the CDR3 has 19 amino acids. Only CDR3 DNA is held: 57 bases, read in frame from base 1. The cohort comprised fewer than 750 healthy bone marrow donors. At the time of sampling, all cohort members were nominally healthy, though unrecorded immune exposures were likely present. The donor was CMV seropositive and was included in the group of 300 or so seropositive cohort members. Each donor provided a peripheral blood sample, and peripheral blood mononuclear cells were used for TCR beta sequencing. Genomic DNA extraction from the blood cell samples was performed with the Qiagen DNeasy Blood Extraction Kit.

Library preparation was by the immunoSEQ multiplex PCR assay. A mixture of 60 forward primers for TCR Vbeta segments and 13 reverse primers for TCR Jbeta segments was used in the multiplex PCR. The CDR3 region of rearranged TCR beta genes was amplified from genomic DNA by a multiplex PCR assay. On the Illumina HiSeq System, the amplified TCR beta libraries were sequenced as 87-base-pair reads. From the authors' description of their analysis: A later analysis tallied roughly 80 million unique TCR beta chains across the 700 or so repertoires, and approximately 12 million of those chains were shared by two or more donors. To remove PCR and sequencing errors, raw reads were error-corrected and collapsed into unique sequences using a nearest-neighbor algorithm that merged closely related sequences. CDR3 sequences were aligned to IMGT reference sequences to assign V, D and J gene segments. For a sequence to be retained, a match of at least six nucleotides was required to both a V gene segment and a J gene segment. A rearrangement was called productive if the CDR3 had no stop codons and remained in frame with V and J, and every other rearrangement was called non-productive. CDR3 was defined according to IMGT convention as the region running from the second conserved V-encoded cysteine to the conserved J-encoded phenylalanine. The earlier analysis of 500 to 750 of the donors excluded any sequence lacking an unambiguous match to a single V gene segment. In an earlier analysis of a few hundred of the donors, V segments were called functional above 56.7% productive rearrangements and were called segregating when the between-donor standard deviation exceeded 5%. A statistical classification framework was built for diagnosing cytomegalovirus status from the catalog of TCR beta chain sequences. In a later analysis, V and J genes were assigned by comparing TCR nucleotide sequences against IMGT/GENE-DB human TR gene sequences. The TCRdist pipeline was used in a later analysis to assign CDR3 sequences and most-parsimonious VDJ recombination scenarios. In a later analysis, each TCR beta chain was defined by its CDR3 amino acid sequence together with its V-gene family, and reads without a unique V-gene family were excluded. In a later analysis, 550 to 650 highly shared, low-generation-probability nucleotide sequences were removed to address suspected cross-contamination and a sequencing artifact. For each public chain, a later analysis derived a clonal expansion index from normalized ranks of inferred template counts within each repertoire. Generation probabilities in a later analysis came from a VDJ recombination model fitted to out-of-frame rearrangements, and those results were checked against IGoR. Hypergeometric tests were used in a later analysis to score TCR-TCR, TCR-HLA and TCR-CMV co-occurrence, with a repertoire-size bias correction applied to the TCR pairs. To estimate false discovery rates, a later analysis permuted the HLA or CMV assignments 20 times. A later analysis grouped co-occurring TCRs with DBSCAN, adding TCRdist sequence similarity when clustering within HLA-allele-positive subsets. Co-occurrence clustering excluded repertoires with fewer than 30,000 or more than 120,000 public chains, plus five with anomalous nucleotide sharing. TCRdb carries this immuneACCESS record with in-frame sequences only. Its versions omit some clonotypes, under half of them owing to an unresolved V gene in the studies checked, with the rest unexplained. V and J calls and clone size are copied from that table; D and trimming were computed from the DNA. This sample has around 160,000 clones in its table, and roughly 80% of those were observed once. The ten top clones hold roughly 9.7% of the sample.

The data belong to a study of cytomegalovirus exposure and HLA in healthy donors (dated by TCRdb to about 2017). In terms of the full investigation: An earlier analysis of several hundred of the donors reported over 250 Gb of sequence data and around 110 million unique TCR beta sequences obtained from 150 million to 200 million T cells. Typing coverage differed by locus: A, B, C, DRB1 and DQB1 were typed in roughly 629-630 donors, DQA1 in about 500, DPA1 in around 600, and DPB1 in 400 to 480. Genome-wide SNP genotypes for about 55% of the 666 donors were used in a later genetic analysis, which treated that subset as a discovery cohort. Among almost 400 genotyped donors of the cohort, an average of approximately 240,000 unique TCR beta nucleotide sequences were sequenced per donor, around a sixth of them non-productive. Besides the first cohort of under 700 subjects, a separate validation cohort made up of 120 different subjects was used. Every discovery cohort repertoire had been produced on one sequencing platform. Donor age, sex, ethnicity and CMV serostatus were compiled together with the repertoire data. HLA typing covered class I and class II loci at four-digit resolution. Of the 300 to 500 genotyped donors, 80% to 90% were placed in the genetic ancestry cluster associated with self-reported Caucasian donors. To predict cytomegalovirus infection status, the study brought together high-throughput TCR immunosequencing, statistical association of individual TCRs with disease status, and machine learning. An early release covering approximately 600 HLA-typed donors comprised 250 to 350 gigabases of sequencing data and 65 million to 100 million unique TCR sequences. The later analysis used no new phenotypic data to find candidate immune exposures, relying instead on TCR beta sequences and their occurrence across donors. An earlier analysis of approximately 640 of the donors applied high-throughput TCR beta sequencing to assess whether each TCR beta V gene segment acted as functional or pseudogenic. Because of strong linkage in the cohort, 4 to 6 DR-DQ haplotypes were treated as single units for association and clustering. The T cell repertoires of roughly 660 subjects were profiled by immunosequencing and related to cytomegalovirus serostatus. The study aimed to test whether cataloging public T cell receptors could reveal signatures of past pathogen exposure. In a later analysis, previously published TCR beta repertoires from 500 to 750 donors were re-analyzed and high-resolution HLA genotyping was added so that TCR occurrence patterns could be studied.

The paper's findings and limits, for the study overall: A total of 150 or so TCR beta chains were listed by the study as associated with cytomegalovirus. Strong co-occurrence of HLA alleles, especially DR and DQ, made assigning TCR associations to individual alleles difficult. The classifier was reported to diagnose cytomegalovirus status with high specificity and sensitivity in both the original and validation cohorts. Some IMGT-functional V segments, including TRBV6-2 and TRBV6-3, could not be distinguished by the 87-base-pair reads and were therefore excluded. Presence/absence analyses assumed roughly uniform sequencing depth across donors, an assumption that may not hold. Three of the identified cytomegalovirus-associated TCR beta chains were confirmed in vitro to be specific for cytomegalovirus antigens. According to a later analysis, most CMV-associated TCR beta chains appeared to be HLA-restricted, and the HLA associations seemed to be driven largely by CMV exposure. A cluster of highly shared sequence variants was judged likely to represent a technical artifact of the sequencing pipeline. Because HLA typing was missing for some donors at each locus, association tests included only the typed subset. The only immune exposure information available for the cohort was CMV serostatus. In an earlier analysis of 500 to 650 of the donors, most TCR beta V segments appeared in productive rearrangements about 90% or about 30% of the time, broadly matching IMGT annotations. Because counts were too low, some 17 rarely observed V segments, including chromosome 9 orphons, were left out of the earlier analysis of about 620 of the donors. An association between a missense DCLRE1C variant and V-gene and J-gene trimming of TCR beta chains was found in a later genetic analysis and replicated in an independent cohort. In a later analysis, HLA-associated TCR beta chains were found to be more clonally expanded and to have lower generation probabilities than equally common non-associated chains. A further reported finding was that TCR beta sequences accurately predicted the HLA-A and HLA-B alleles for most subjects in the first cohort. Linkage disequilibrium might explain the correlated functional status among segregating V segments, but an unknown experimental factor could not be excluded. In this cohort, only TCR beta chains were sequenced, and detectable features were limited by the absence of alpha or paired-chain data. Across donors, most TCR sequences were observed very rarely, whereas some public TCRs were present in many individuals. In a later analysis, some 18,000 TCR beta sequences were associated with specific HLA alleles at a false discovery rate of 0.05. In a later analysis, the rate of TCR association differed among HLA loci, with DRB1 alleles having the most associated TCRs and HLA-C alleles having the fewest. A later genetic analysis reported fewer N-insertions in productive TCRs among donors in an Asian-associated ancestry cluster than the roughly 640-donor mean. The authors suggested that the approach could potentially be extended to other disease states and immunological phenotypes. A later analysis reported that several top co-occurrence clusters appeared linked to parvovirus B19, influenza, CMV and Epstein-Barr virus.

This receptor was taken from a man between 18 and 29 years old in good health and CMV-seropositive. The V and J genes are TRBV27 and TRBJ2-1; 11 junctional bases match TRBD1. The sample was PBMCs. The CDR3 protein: CASSPLPGRGQGGRNEQFF. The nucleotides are TGTGCCAGCAGTCCCCTTCCCGGGAGGGGACAGGGGGGAAGGAATGAGCAGTTCTTC.